The entry below describes one T cell receptor beta chain. As yet, its antigen is unknown. At one boundary the junction diverges from the germline segment, which might be a read error. This sample is drawn from a study of T cells in Graves' hyperthyroidism and ophthalmopathy. General study findings and limits: The model forecast ophthalmopathy, anticipating it by a median roughly 6.3 months before onset. The blood repertoire included most of the expanded thyroid clonotypes above 0.001.

Exclusion of patients followed from uncontrolled infection, other autoimmune disease, pregnancy or lactation. TCR beta CDR3 regions were amplified from RNA transcripts. The HTBI primer set drove a first-round RT-PCR of the TCR CDR3. TCRdb called the multiplex PCR reads again in MiXCR, with one record for every CDR3 protein. The sample lists 550,000 to 700,000 distinct CDR3 sequences; 46% were seen once. This TCR came from an adult woman with Graves' disease, either hyperthyroidism or ophthalmopathy (not recorded which). The specimen was peripheral blood or thyroid tissue (not recorded which).

The CDR3 sequence is CASRPGTVYGQYF. In DNA form, the CDR3 reads TGCGCCAGCAGGCCCGGGACAGTCTACGGGCAGTACTTC. The J gene is TRBJ2-7, the V gene TRBV10-2, with TRBD1 identical over 7 bases. Germline V gene sequence: CDR1 WSHSY, CDR2 SAAADI. This CDR3 comprises 13 residues.